This T cell receptor beta chain was found in a study of shared clonotypes between healthy human individuals. This clone was detected a few times. The same CDR3 also results from other DNA sequences found in this sample. CD45RO-negative cells were positively selected for CCR7, leaving out terminally differentiated effector memory CD45RA+ cells. There were only Caucasian adults among the donors, and all lived in Nashville, Tennessee. This CDR3 has 13 amino acids. J gave up 8 bases and V 6 bases, and 8 bases lay outside the gene matches. Looked up from germline, CDR1 is MDHEN and CDR2 is SYDVKM. In replicate PCRs of sorted subsets, 150 to 200 ng DNA, roughly 27,000 T cell genomes, was used. Only in-frame clones appear in the TCRdb table, and some are missing; sequencing was by immunoSEQ multiplex PCR. The table lists over 2 million clones, less than 95% of them singletons.

The sample consisted of naive CD8+ T cells sorted from blood. V and J are TRBV28 and TRBJ1-2; 8 bases map to TRBD1. The receptor was isolated from a man aged 18 to 35 in good health. The CDR3 coding sequence is TGTGCCAGCAGCGCCGACAGGGGAGACGGCTACACCTTC. It codes for CASSADRGDGYTF.